The 25 T cell receptor beta chains below were found in one sample sequenced in a study of cytomegalovirus exposure and HLA in healthy donors. The PCR ran on 60 Vbeta and 13 Jbeta primers. Sequencing used immunoSEQ multiplex PCR; TCRdb keeps in-frame clones, though not all of them. This sample carries 220,000 or so clones, roughly 80% of them seen once, and the ten largest clones take about 1.7%. The sequenced material came from PBMCs. The receptors originated from a man in his fifties or sixties in good health and CMV-seronegative.

The chain combines TRBV9 with TRBJ1-1; unclear D gene. The V gene lost 4 bases and the J gene lost 0 bases, with 13 bases spanning the gap. Germline values: CDR1 SGDLS, CDR2 YYNGEE. This CDR3 region has 15 residues. This CDR3 is CASSTDGVMNTEAFF. In DNA, the CDR3 is TGTGCCAGCAGCACCGACGGGGTTATGAACACTGAAGCTTTCTTT. Full variable domain (rest looked up from reference TRBV9 and TRBJ1-1): DSGVTQTPKHLITATGQRVTLRCSPRSGDLSVYWYQQSLDQGLQFLIQYYNGEERAKGNILERFSAQQFPDLHSELNLSSLELGDSALYFCASSTDGVMNTEAFFGQGTRLTVV.

This clone appeared a single time. Compared with germline, one end of the junction differs, possibly owing to a read error. V and J are TRBV10-3 and TRBJ2-7; TRBD1 aligns across 9 bases. CDR1 is ENHRY and CDR2 is SYGVKD in the germline V gene. The CDR3 spans 15 residues. The CDR3 DNA is TGTGCCATCAGTGGCCCGGGACAGGGATCCTTCGAGCAGTACTTC. Amino acid sequence: CAISGPGQGSFEQYF.

The chain joins TRBV27 to TRBJ2-2, with 8 bases identical to TRBD2. V shed 3 bases, J shed 6 bases, and the junction held 15 bases outside the gene matches. The CDR3 loop spans 18 amino acids. CDR1 MNHEY and CDR2 SMNVEV come from the germline V gene (reference sequence). CDR3 in amino acids: CASSFLPGTSFSSGELFF. The CDR3 coding sequence is TGTGCCAGCAGTTTCCTACCCGGGACTAGTTTTTCGTCCGGGGAGCTGTTTTTT.

This rearrangement joins TRBV10-3 to TRBJ2-5; D is possibly TRBD1 (6 bases). The CDR3 extends over 13 amino acids. Germline CDR1 and CDR2: ENHRY and SYGVKD. V dropped 5 bases and J dropped 0 bases, with 7 bases sitting between them. The CDR3, as DNA: TGTGCCATCAGTCAGGGGCACCAAGAGACCCAGTACTTC. Amino acid sequence: CAISQGHQETQYF.

The chain combines TRBV6-1 with TRBJ2-1; 8 bases agree with TRBD2. CDR1 is MNHNS and CDR2 is SASEGT in the germline V gene. V trimming: 6 bases; J trimming: 2 bases; junction bases outside the gene matches: 3. CDR3 length equals 14 residues. CDR3 amino acids: CASRSGRPYNEQFF. The CDR3 DNA follows: TGTGCCAGCAGGAGCGGGAGACCCTACAATGAGCAGTTCTTC.

This clone was counted only a few times. The CDR3 sequence: CASSMGPTVTNEQFF. The DNA of the CDR3 is TGTGCCAGTAGTATGGGCCCCACCGTGACCAATGAGCAGTTCTTC. The chain carries TRBV19 and TRBJ2-1; D ambiguous. Germline-derived CDR1 and CDR2 are LNHDA and SQIVND (reference sequence). The ends were cut back, 3 bases at V and 6 bases at J, with 15 bases in the middle. The CDR3 has 15 residues.

The CDR3 loop is CASSYSVQGGQPQHF. Written as DNA, the CDR3 is TGTGCCAGCAGTTACTCAGTACAGGGCGGACAGCCCCAGCATTTT. The V gene is TRBV6-5, the J gene TRBJ1-5; possibly TRBD1 for D (6 bases). V lost 0 bases and J lost 7, with 13 bases in between. The CDR3 length is 15 residues. The germline V gene encodes CDR1 MNHEY and CDR2 SVGAGI.

The chain carries TRBV4-1 and TRBJ1-3; D gene ambiguous. V gave up 0 bases and J gave up 0 bases, with 9 bases separating them. This CDR3 spans 16 amino acids. Looked up from germline, CDR1 is MGHRA and CDR2 is YSYEKL. The CDR3 nucleotides read TGCGCCAGCAGCCAAGACCCGGGTTTCTCTGGAAACACCATATATTTT. Translation: CASSQDPGFSGNTIYF.

V is TRBV18 and J is TRBJ2-3; D unresolved. The germline V gene encodes CDR1 KGHSH and CDR2 LQKENI. V dropped 3 bases and J dropped 0 bases, with 7 bases sitting between them. The CDR3 spans 14 residues. The chain's CDR3 is CASSPQSSTDTQYF. CDR3 nucleotide sequence: TGTGCCAGCTCACCGCAGTCTAGCACAGATACGCAGTATTTT.

The chain uses TRBV5-1 and TRBJ2-6, with unresolved D. CDR1 is SGHRS and CDR2 is YFSETQ in the germline V gene. The CDR3 runs to 15 residues. The V end lost 4 bases, the J end lost 0 bases, and 8 bases lay between the germline ends. DNA of the CDR3: TGCGCCAGCAGCCCCTACGTCTCTGGGGCCAACGTCCTGACTTTC. It encodes CASSPYVSGANVLTF.

The rearrangement links TRBV29-1 to TRBJ2-3; 7 bases match TRBD2. V was clipped by 8 bases and J by 4 bases; unmatched bases: 9. The CDR3 length is 13 residues. Germline V gene data show CDR1 as SQVTM and CDR2 as ANQGSEA. Written as DNA, the CDR3 is TGCAGCTGTGGGAGGGACCGGCCAGATACGCAGTATTTT. Its protein product is CSCGRDRPDTQYF.

The chain couples TRBV5-6 to TRBJ1-4; TRBD1 agrees at 10 bases. This CDR3 spans 16 amino acids. V gave up 3 bases and J gave up 4 bases; unmatched junction bases: 6. The V gene's germline CDR1 is SGHDT and CDR2 YYEEEE. CDR3 DNA sequence: TGTGCCAGCAGCTGGGGGACAGGGGCAGGTAATGAAAAACTGTTTTTT. As protein: CASSWGTGAGNEKLFF.

The V gene is TRBV7-8, the J gene TRBJ2-7, with TRBD2 matching 10 bases. Unmatched junction bases numbered 5, after V lost 0 bases and J lost 3 bases. CDR1 is SGHVS, CDR2 FQNEAQ, per germline. There are 16 residues in the CDR3. Written as DNA, the CDR3 is TGTGCCAGCAGCTTAGCGCGGCTAGCGGGGGACTACGAGCAGTACTTC. This gives the protein CASSLARLAGDYEQYF.

The CDR3 region is CASSQSRGAGPGDEQYF. As DNA, the CDR3 is TGTGCCAGCAGCCAATCTCGAGGAGCCGGTCCCGGCGACGAGCAGTACTTC. The rearrangement uses TRBV28 and TRBJ2-7; D gene ambiguous. The CDR3 covers 17 residues. Trimming shortened V by 6 bases and J by 5 bases, and 26 bases separated the two germline ends. In germline, CDR1 is MDHEN, CDR2 SYDVKM.

This rearrangement joins TRBV27 to TRBJ2-2; TRBD1 is a possible D gene (5 bases). Germline V gives CDR1 MNHEY, CDR2 SMNVEV (reference sequence). This CDR3 region has 16 residues. Trimming removed 6 bases at V and 7 bases at J, with 21 bases between. In nucleotides, the CDR3 is TGTGCCAGCAGCTTACTCACTCGTAGGGGTGACGGGGAGCTGTTTTTT. As protein: CASSLLTRRGDGELFF.

V is TRBV27 and J is TRBJ2-7; D possibly corresponds to TRBD2 (5 bases). The V gene's germline CDR1 is MNHEY and CDR2 SMNVEV (reference sequence). The CDR3 spans 15 residues. The V end was cut by 3 bases, the J end by 4 bases, with 16 bases between. This CDR3 is CASSLKWEPFYEQYF. In DNA, the CDR3 is TGTGCCAGCAGTTTGAAATGGGAGCCTTTTTACGAGCAGTACTTC.

The sample holds a few counts of this clone. The V and J genes are TRBV5-1 and TRBJ2-5; tentatively, D is TRBD1 (6 bases). The germline V gene has CDR1 SGHRS and CDR2 YFSETQ. The V and J ends lost 6 bases and 4 bases respectively, with 22 bases between them. There are 16 residues in the CDR3. The CDR3 region is CASIHQLTGRGETQYF. Here the CDR3 DNA reads TGCGCCAGCATTCACCAGCTGACAGGTCGGGGAGAGACCCAGTACTTC.

The CDR3 loop reads CASSIVGQGRSQPQHF. CDR3 in DNA: TGTGCCAGTAGTATAGTGGGGCAGGGGCGCAGCCAGCCCCAGCATTTT. The chain links TRBV19 to TRBJ1-5; the D gene is possibly TRBD1 (6 bases). This CDR3 has 16 residues. Germline V lookup: CDR1 LNHDA, CDR2 SQIVND (reference sequence). The ends were cut back, 1 base at V and 7 bases at J, with 17 bases in the middle.

This chain links TRBV2 with TRBJ1-2; the match to TRBD1 covers 8 bases. J was trimmed by 8 bases and V by 3 bases; bases with no gene match: 5. CDR1 and CDR2 from the germline V gene are SNHLY and FYNNEI. This CDR3 is built from 13 residues. CDR3 sequence reads: CASSDSTGDGYTF. The CDR3 DNA follows: TGTGCCAGCAGTGACTCGACAGGGGACGGCTACACCTTC.

J is TRBJ2-7 and V is TRBV9; TRBD1 aligns across 11 bases. After removal of 4 bases from V and 3 bases from J, the junction contained 6 bases not matched to a gene. CDR3 length: 15 residues. Germline CDR1 SGDLS, CDR2 YYNGEE. In DNA form, the CDR3 reads TGTGCCAGCAGCCCCCAGGACAGGGGGCTCTACGAGCAGTACTTC. Translated: CASSPQDRGLYEQYF.

The chain carries TRBV5-6 and TRBJ1-4; D not resolved. V lost 5 bases, J lost 1 base, and 15 bases lay in between. The V gene's germline CDR1 is SGHDT and CDR2 YYEEEE. This CDR3 spans 16 amino acids. As DNA, the CDR3 is TGTGCCAGCAGTTCGGGGTATTCAGGAACTAATGAAAAACTGTTTTTT. Translation gives CASSSGYSGTNEKLFF.

This rearrangement joins TRBV6-1 to TRBJ2-5; 11 positions agree with TRBD2. This CDR3 is 17 amino acids long. Germline values: CDR1 MNHNS, CDR2 SASEGT. V was pared by 0 bases and J by 5 bases, with 8 bases of the junction left unmatched. In nucleotides, the CDR3 is TGTGCCAGCAGTGAAGCGTTAGCGGGAGGGCCCCAGGAGACCCAGTACTTC. It yields the protein CASSEALAGGPQETQYF.

V usage is TRBV10-3 and J usage is TRBJ2-1; 9 nucleotides line up with TRBD1. V shed 3 bases and J 6 bases; nucleotides not matched to a gene: 3. This CDR3 has 14 residues. CDR1 is ENHRY and CDR2 is SYGVKD in the germline V gene. CDR3 protein: CAISDGTGTNEQFF. In DNA, the CDR3 is TGTGCCATCAGTGATGGGACAGGGACCAATGAGCAGTTCTTC.

The chain combines TRBV4-1 with TRBJ2-2, with 8 bases that match TRBD2. V shed 3 bases, J shed 5 bases, and the junction held 14 bases outside the gene matches. This CDR3 is 18 amino acids long. Germline CDR1 MGHRA, CDR2 YSYEKL. CDR3 sequence: CASSHGSAAGARTGELFF. DNA for the CDR3: TGCGCCAGCAGCCACGGTTCGGCAGCGGGAGCGCGTACCGGGGAGCTGTTTTTT.

This rearrangement joins TRBV5-1 to TRBJ1-1; 11 positions agree with TRBD1. Germline loops: CDR1 SGHRS, CDR2 YFSETQ. This CDR3 has 14 amino acids. Unmatched junction bases numbered 3, after V lost 4 bases and J lost 4 bases. CDR3 amino acids: CASSQGTGGTEAFF. DNA of the CDR3: TGCGCCAGCAGCCAGGGGACAGGGGGCACTGAAGCTTTCTTT.